The T cell receptor beta chain under discussion was sequenced for a study of blood T cell repertoires in COVID-19. Overall study context: There were acute and convalescent COVID-19 samples, and they came from the United States, Italy and Spain. T cells, B-cell-depleted T cells, or PBMCs supplied cDNA or gDNA.

Authors' analysis steps: Reference gene primers were amplified, and this amplification served to estimate nucleated cell counts. Produced via immunoSEQ multiplex PCR; TCRdb's table is partial and in-frame only. That table supplies the V and J calls and clone size; D and trimming were determined from the DNA. The top ten hold around 5.2% of the sample, which has 150,000 to 200,000 clones, 82% seen once. V lost 5 bases, J lost 7 bases, and 14 bases stayed unmatched. This CDR3 spans 16 amino acids. Germline values: CDR1 SGHTA, CDR2 FQGNSA. Living in about 25 US areas, the participants were between about 18 and 95 years of age.

Sample: PBMCs or T cells enriched from blood (not recorded which). The chain recombines TRBV7-2 with TRBJ1-2; 9 bases are a match to TRBD1. The clonotype was recovered from a woman in her fifties or sixties with acute COVID-19. In DNA, the CDR3 is TGTGCCAGCAGCCTGAGATCGGGACAGGGAGTCGGTGGCTACACCTTC. Protein: CASSLRSGQGVGGYTF.